The text below deals with one T cell receptor (beta chain). Primers included in the PCR were 60 Vbeta and 13 Jbeta primers. Data came from immunoSEQ multiplex PCR; TCRdb stores just in-frame clones and leaves some out. The profile shows some 150,000 clones, nearly 80% of them singletons. The record originates from a study of cytomegalovirus exposure and HLA in healthy donors. Per the germline V gene, CDR1 is MGHRA and CDR2 is YSYEKL. The length of the CDR3 is 15 residues. V was clipped by 0 bases and J by 3 bases, with 11 bases between them. The sequenced sample was PBMCs. This clonotype was sampled from a man aged 35 to 55 in good health and CMV-seropositive. J is TRBJ1-1 and V is TRBV4-1; D possibly corresponds to TRBD1 (6 bases). As DNA, the CDR3 is TGCGCCAGCAGCCAAGATTTACAGGGACACACTGAAGCTTTCTTT. This encodes CASSQDLQGHTEAFF.